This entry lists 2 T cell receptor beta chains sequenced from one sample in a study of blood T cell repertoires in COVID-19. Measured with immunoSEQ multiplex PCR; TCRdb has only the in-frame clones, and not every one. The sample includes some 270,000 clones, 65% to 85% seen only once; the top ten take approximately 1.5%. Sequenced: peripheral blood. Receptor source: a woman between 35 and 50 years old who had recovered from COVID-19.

CDR3 sequence (DNA): TGTGCCAGCAGTTCCGAAACACCAGGGGAGTACGAGCAGTACTTC. It is translated as CASSSETPGEYEQYF. The genes are TRBV27 and TRBJ2-7, with D possibly matching TRBD1 (6 bases). CDR3 size: 15 residues. Per the germline V gene, CDR1 is MNHEY and CDR2 is SMNVEV (reference sequence). The V end was cut by 4 bases, the J end by 4 bases, with 17 bases between.

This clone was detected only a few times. CDR3: CASSYDRGPGYTF. DNA of the CDR3: TGTGCCAGCAGTTATGACAGGGGGCCGGGCTACACCTTC. The chain couples TRBV28 to TRBJ1-2; 10 nucleotides line up with TRBD1. Germline values: CDR1 MDHEN, CDR2 SYDVKM. The CDR3 has 13 amino acids. Losses at the gene ends were 4 bases for V and 8 bases for J; bases not matched to a gene: 4.